The 11 T cell receptor beta chains reported below all come from one sample, sequenced in a study of blood T cell repertoires in COVID-19. The data were produced by immunoSEQ multiplex PCR, yet TCRdb's version contains in-frame clones alone and is incomplete. This sample yields tens of thousands of clones, of which about 85% are seen a single time; more than 3% belongs to the top ten. The sequenced sample was peripheral blood. The receptors were gathered from a man in his sixties with acute or convalescent COVID-19.

This clone was observed a single time. The chain uses TRBV6-5 and TRBJ2-7; D not resolved. CDR1 is MNHEY, CDR2 SVGAGI, per germline. CDR3 length: 14 residues. The ends were cut back, 2 bases at V and 2 bases at J, with 10 bases in the middle. The DNA of the CDR3 is TGTGCCAGCAGTTACGGTGGGCCAACCTACGAGCAGTACTTC. Protein sequence: CASSYGGPTYEQYF.

This chain links TRBV29-1 with TRBJ2-7, with 8 bases matching TRBD1. V shed 8 bases and J 3 bases; nucleotides not matched to a gene: 6. The CDR3 loop spans 12 amino acids. CDR1 SQVTM and CDR2 ANQGSEA come from the germline V gene. The CDR3 is CSFSGQGYEQYF. CDR3 in DNA: TGCAGCTTTTCCGGACAGGGCTACGAGCAGTACTTC.

The V gene is TRBV3-1 (or the pseudogene TRBV3-2), the J gene TRBJ1-2, with 10 bases aligning to TRBD1. This CDR3 has 16 residues. Germline assignment: CDR1 LGHDT and CDR2 YNNKEL (reference sequence). Losses at the gene ends were 4 bases for V and 8 bases for J; bases not matched to a gene: 13. The CDR3 region is CASSLGQGVLFDGYTF. The DNA of the CDR3 is TGTGCCAGCAGCCTTGGACAGGGGGTTTTATTCGACGGCTACACCTTC.

Concerning this clone itself: The junction shows a germline mismatch at one end, possibly a read error. The chain employs TRBV7-2 and TRBJ1-3; 8 bases line up with TRBD1. Germline-derived CDR1 and CDR2 are SGHTA and FQGNSA. The CDR3 totals 16 residues. CDR3 DNA: TGTGCCAGCAGCGTAGCAGGGACAGGTGAAGGAAACACCATATATTTT. Its protein is CASSVAGTGEGNTIYF.

The CDR3 DNA sequence: TGTGCCAGCAGTTACAGCAGGGTCCACTATGGCTACACCTTC. Residues: CASSYSRVHYGYTF. The chain combines TRBV6-5 with TRBJ1-2, with D tentatively TRBD1 (5 bases). V was shortened by 2 bases and J by 3 bases, with 10 bases between the two germline ends. This CDR3 is 14 amino acids long. Germline-derived CDR1 and CDR2 are MNHEY and SVGAGI.

This chain joins TRBV30 and TRBJ1-1, with 8 bases matching TRBD1. CDR1 and CDR2 from the germline V gene are GTSNPN and SVGIG (reference sequence). Trimming took 3 bases from V and 1 from J; bases not matched to a gene: 7. This CDR3 contains 15 residues. CDR3: CAWSGRGQANTEAFF. DNA of the CDR3: TGTGCCTGGAGCGGCAGGGGACAGGCGAACACTGAAGCTTTCTTT.

The CDR3 protein is CASSHLQGGGQETQYF. The CDR3, as DNA: TGTGCCAGCAGCCACCTCCAGGGAGGAGGGCAAGAGACCCAGTACTTC. The chain links TRBV3-1 (or the pseudogene TRBV3-2) to TRBJ2-5; possibly TRBD2 for D (6 bases). The V end lost 3 bases, the J end lost 2 bases, and 16 bases lay between the germline ends. There are 16 residues in the CDR3. Germline lookup yields CDR1 LGHDT and CDR2 YNNKEL (reference sequence).

The chain is built from TRBV2 and TRBJ2-1; 8 nucleotides agree with TRBD1. This CDR3 is 15 amino acids long. J gave up 5 bases and V 6 bases, and 9 bases lay outside the gene matches. In germline, CDR1 is SNHLY, CDR2 FYNNEI. This chain's CDR3 is CASSQGAPINNEQFF. CDR3 nucleotides: TGTGCCAGCAGCCAGGGGGCGCCTATAAACAATGAGCAGTTCTTC.

The chain carries TRBV19 and TRBJ2-5, with 7 bases lining up with TRBD1. V shed 11 bases, J shed 1 base, and the junction held 7 bases outside the gene matches. Germline V gives CDR1 LNHDA, CDR2 SQIVND (reference sequence). The CDR3 totals 13 residues. CDR3 bases: TGTGCCGCCTCTGGGGACAGCCAAGAGACCCAGTACTTC. This encodes CAASGDSQETQYF.

The chain uses TRBV7-8 and TRBJ1-1; D uncertain. This CDR3 comprises 14 residues. Germline CDR1 and CDR2: SGHVS and FQNEAQ. V lost 0 bases, J lost 1 base, and 6 bases lay in between. CDR3 in amino acids: CASSLARANTEAFF. CDR3 nucleotides: TGTGCCAGCAGCTTAGCGAGGGCGAACACTGAAGCTTTCTTT.

The J gene is TRBJ2-7, the V gene TRBV30; possible D gene TRBD1, 5 bases. The CDR3 runs to 12 residues. V lost 3 bases to trimming and J lost 5 bases, with 11 bases between them. Germline CDR1 reads GTSNPN; CDR2 reads SVGIG (reference sequence). The chain's CDR3 is CAWSGQGNEQYF. The DNA of the CDR3 is TGTGCCTGGAGCGGGCAGGGTAACGAGCAGTACTTC.